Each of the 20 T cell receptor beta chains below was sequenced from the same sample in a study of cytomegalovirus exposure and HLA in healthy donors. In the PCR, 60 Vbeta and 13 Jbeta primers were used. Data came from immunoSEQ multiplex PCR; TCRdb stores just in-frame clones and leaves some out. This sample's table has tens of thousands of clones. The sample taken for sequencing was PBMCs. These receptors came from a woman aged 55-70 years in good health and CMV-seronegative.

The CDR3 DNA is TGTGCCAGCAGCTCCCCTCGGGAAGAGACCCAGTACTTC. It yields the protein CASSSPREETQYF. The J gene is TRBJ2-5, the V gene TRBV5-4; D remains ambiguous. Germline V gives CDR1 SGHNT, CDR2 YYREEE (reference sequence). The CDR3 has 13 residues. The V and J ends lost 3 bases and 3 bases respectively, with 9 bases between them.

The CDR3 region is CATSRDQSRSYEQYF. CDR3 nucleotides: TGTGCCACCAGCAGAGATCAAAGTAGATCCTACGAGCAGTACTTC. The rearrangement links TRBV15 to TRBJ2-7; unclear D gene. This CDR3 is 15 amino acids long. Trimming removed 0 bases from V and 1 base from J, with 10 bases in between. The germline CDR1 and CDR2 sequences are LNHNV and YYDKDF (reference sequence).

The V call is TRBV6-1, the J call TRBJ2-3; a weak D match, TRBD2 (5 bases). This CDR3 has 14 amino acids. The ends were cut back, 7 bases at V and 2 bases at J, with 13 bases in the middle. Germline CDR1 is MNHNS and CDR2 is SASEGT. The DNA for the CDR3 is TGTGCCAGCATTACGGACTCCTTCACAGATACGCAGTATTTT. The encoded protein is CASITDSFTDTQYF.

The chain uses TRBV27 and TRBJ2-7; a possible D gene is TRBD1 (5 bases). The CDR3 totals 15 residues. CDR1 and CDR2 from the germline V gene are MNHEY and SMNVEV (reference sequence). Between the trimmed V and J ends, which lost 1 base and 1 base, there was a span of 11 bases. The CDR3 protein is CASSLYQGRSYEQYF. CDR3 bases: TGTGCCAGCAGTTTATACCAGGGAAGGTCCTACGAGCAGTACTTC.

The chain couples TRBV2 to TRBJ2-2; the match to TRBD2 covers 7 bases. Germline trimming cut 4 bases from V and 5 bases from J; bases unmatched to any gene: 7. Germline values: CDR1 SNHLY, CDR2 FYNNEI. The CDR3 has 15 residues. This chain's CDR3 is CASSGGGTRTGELFF. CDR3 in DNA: TGTGCCAGCAGTGGGGGGGGGACGCGGACCGGGGAGCTGTTTTTT.

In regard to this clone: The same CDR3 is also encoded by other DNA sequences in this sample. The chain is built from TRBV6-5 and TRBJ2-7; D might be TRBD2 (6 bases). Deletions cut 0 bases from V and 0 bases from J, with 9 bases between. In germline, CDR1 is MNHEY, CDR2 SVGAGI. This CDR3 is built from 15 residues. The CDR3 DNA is TGTGCCAGCAGTTACTCATCCGGGAGCTCCTACGAGCAGTACTTC. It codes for CASSYSSGSSYEQYF.

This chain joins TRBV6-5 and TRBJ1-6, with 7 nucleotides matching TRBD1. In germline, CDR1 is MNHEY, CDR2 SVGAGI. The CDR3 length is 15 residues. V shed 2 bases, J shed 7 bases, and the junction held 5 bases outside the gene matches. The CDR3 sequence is CASSYATGRNSPLHF. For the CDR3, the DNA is TGTGCCAGCAGTTACGCGACAGGGCGGAATTCACCCCTCCACTTT.

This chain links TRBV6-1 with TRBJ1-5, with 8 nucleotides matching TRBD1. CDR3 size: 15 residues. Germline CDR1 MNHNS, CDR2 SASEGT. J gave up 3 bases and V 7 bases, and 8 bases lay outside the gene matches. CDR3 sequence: CASINRQGSNQPQHF. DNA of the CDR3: TGTGCCAGCATTAATCGACAGGGGTCCAATCAGCCCCAGCATTTT.

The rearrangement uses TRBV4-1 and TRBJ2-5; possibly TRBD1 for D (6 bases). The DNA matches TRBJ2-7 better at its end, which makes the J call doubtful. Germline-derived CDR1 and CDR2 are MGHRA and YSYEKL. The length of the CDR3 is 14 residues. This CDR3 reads CASSLTGTYYEQYF. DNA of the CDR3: TGCGCCAGCAGCTTGACCGGGACATACTACGAGCAGTACTTC.

Here the CDR3 DNA reads TGCGCCAGCAGCCTAACCGGGACAGGGGCCTACGAGCAGTACTTC. Its protein product is CASSLTGTGAYEQYF. This chain connects TRBV5-1 to TRBJ2-5, with TRBD1 matching over 10 bases. The tail of the sequence fits TRBJ2-7 better, so the J call may be wrong. CDR1 SGHRS and CDR2 YFSETQ come from the germline V gene. The CDR3 extends over 15 amino acids.

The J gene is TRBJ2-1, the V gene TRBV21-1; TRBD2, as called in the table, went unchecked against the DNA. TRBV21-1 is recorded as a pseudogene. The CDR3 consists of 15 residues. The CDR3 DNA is TGTGCCAGCAGGGGCGGACTAGCGGGGCTCAATGAGCAGTTCTTC. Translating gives CASRGGLAGLNEQFF.

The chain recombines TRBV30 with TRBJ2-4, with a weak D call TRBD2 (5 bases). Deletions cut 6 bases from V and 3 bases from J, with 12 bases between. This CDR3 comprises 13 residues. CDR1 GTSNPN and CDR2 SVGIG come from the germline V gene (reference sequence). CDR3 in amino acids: CACGVEGKNIQYF. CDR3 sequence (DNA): TGTGCCTGCGGGGTGGAAGGCAAAAACATTCAGTACTTC.

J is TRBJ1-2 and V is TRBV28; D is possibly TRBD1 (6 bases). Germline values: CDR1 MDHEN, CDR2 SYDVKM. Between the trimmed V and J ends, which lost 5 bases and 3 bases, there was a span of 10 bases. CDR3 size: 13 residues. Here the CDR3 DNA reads TGTGCCAGCAGTGCCAGGACAGACTATGGCTACACCTTC. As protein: CASSARTDYGYTF.

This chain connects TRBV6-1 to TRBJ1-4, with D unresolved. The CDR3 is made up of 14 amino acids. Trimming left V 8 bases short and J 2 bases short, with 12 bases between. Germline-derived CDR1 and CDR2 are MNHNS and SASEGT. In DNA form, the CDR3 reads TGTGCCAGCGGGCTTCAGTGGACTAATGAAAAACTGTTTTTT. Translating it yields CASGLQWTNEKLFF.

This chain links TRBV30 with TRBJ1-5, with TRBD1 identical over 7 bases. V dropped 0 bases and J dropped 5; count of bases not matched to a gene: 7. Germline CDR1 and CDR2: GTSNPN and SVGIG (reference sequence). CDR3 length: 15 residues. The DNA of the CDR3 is TGTGCCTGGAGTGTACCGGACAGGAGAGATCAGCCCCAGCATTTT. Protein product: CAWSVPDRRDQPQHF.

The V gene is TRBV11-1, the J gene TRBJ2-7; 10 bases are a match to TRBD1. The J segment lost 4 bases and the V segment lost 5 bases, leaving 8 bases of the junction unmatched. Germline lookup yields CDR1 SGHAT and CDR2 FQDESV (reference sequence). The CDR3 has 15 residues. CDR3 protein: CASSTPGTGAYEQYF. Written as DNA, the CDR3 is TGTGCCAGCAGCACTCCCGGGACAGGGGCATACGAGCAGTACTTC.

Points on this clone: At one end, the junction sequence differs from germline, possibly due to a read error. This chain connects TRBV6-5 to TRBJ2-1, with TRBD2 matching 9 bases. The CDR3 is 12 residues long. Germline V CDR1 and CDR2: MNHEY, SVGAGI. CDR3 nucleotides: TGTGCCAGCAGCAAGGATAGCGGGGGTAGTGTCTTC. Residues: CASSKDSGGSVF.

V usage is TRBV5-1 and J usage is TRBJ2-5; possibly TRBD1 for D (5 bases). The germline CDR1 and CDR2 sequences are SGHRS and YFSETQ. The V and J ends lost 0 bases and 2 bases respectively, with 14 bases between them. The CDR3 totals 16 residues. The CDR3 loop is CASSLAASSGQETQYF. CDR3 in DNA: TGCGCCAGCAGCTTGGCTGCATCTTCAGGGCAAGAGACCCAGTACTTC.

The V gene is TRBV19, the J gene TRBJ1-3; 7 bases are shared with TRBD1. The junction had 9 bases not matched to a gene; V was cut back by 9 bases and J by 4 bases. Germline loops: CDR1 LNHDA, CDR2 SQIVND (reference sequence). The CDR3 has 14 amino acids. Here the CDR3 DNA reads TGTGCCAGCTCTAACAGGGGCGAGGGAAACACCATATATTTT. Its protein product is CASSNRGEGNTIYF.

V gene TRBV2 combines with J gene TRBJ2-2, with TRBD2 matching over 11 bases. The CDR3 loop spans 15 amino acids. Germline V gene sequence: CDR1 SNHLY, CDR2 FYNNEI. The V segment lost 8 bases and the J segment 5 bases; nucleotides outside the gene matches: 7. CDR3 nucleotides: TGTGCCAGCCTGACTAGCGGGGCCCCGACCGGGGAGCTGTTTTTT. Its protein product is CASLTSGAPTGELFF. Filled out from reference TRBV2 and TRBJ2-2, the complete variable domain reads EPEVTQTPSHQVTQMGQEVILRCVPISNHLYFYWYRQILGQKVEFLVSFYNNEISEKSEIFDDQFSVERPDGSNFTLKIRSTKLEDSAMYFCASLTSGAPTGELFFGEGSRLTVL.